This T cell receptor (beta chain) comes out of a study of blood T cell repertoires in COVID-19. Looking at the study overall: The United States, Italy and Spain provided the acute and convalescent COVID-19 samples.

Repertoires were generated with immunoSEQ multiplex PCR, while TCRdb's copy carries only in-frame clones and drops some. Among fewer than 250,000 clones listed, about 88% were seen once. Trimming pared 2 bases from V and 8 bases from J, leaving 11 bases between. The CDR3 runs 13 residues. Germline CDR1 is SGHRS and CDR2 is YFSETQ. J is TRBJ2-1 and V is TRBV5-1; the D gene is possibly TRBD1 (5 bases). Sequences were obtained from peripheral blood. The source is a man in his 70s with acute or convalescent COVID-19. CDR3 nucleotide sequence: TGCGCCAGCAGCTTCCAGGGAATCCATGAGCAGTTCTTC. Translated: CASSFQGIHEQFF.